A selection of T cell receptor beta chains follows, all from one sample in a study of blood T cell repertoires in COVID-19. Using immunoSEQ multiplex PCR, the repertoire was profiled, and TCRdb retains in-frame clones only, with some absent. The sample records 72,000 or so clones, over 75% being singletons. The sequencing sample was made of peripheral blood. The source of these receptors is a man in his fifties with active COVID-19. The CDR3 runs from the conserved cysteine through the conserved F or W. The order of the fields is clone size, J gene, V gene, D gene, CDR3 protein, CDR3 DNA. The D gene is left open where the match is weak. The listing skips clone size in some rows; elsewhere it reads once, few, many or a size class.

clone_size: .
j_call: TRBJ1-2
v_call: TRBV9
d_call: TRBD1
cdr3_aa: CASSVGPDRANYGYTF
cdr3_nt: TGTGCCAGCAGCGTAGGACCTGACAGGGCTAACTATGGCTACACCTTC

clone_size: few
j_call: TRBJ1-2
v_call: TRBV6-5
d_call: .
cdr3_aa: CASSRDFLNYGYTF
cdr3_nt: TGTGCCAGCAGCCGGGACTTCCTTAACTATGGCTACACCTTC

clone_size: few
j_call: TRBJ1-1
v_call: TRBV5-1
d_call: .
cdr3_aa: CASSSRGGTNTEAFF
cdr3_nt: TGCGCCAGCAGCTCCCGGGGGGGGACGAACACTGAAGCTTTCTTT

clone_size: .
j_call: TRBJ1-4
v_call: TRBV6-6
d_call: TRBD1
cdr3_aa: CASRDSGTGPEKLFF
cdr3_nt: TGTGCCAGCAGGGATTCCGGGACAGGGCCTGAAAAACTGTTTTTT

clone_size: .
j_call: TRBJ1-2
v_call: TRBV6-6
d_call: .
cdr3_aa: CASSYAMEYGYTF
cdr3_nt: TGTGCCAGCAGTTACGCGATGGAGTATGGCTACACCTTC

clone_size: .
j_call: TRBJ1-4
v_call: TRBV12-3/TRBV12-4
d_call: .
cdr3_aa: CASTIQGGEKLFF
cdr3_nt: TGTGCCAGCACCATACAGGGAGGGGAAAAACTGTTTTTT

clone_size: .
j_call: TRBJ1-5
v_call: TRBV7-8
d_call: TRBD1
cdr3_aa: CASSHSQGALGKPQHF
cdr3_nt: TGTGCCAGCAGCCACTCACAGGGGGCGCTCGGGAAGCCCCAGCATTTT

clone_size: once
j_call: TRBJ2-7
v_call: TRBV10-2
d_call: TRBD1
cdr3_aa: CASSESPDRFRIYEQYF
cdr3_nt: TGCGCCAGCAGTGAGTCCCCGGACAGGTTTAGGATCTACGAGCAGTACTTC

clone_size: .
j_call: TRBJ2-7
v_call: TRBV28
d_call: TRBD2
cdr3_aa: CASSHTSGRSYEQYF
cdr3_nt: TGTGCCAGCAGCCATACTAGCGGACGCTCCTACGAGCAGTACTTC

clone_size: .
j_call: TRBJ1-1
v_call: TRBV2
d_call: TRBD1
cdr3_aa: CASVQGARTEAFF
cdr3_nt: TGTGCCAGTGTACAGGGGGCCAGGACTGAAGCTTTCTTT

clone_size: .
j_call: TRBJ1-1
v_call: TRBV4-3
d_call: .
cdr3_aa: CASSLQGREAFF
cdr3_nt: TGCGCCAGCAGCCTACAGGGACGTGAAGCTTTCTTT

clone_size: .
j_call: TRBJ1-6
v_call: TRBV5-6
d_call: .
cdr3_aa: CASSLLGVNNSPLHF
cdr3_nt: TGTGCCAGCAGCTTGTTAGGGGTTAATAATTCACCCCTCCACTTT

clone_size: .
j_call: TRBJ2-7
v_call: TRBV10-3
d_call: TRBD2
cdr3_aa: CAISETKREFSYEQYF
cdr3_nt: TGTGCCATCAGTGAGACCAAGCGGGAATTCTCCTACGAGCAGTACTTC

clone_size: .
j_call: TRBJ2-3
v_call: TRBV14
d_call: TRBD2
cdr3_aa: CASSQDRRLAGGDTQYF
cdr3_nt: TGTGCCAGCAGCCAAGATCGGCGACTAGCGGGGGGAGATACGCAGTATTTT

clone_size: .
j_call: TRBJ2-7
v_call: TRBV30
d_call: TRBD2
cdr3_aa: CAWSPRSSGGTYEQYF
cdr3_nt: TGTGCCTGGAGTCCGCGGAGTAGCGGGGGGACCTACGAGCAGTACTTC

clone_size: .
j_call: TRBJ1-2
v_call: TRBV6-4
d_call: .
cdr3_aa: CASSDSGGASGYTF
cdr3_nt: TGTGCCAGCAGTGACTCAGGAGGGGCTAGTGGCTACACCTTC

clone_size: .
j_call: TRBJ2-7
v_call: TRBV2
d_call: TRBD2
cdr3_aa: CASTKAGIYEQYF
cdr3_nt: TGTGCCAGCACCAAAGCGGGAATCTACGAGCAGTACTTC

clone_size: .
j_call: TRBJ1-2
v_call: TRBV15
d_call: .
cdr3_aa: CATSRDGGGSLGYTF
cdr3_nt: TGTGCCACCAGCAGAGATGGGGGGGGCAGCTTGGGCTACACCTTC

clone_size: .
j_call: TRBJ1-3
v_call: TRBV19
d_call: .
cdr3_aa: CASSIGASGNTIYF
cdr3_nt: TGTGCCAGTAGCATTGGGGCGTCTGGAAACACCATATATTTT

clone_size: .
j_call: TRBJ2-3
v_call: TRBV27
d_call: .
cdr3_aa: CASSRTVTDTQYF
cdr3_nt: TGTGCCAGCAGTAGGACAGTCACAGATACGCAGTATTTT

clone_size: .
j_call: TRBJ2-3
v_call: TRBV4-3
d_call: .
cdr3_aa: CASSQDANTDTQYF
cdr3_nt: TGCGCCAGCAGCCAAGACGCGAACACAGATACGCAGTATTTT

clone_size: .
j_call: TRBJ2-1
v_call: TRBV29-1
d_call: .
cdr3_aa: CSVRGSGEQFF
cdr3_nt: TGCAGCGTTCGAGGGTCGGGTGAGCAGTTCTTC

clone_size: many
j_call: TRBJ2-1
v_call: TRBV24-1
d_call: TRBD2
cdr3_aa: CATSDVGGGRAINNEQFF
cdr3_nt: TGTGCCACCAGTGACGTGGGGGGCGGGAGGGCCATAAACAATGAGCAGTTCTTC

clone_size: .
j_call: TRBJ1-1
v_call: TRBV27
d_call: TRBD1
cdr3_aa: CASSPRRDRVNTEAFF
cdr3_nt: TGTGCCAGCAGCCCACGCCGGGACAGGGTGAACACTGAAGCTTTCTTT

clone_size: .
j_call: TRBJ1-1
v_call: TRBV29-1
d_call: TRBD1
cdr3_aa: CSGKDRGLNTEAFF
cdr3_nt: TGCAGCGGTAAAGACAGGGGGCTAAACACTGAAGCTTTCTTT

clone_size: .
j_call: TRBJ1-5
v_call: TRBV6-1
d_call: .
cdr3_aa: CASSEQGLYQPQHF
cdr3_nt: TGTGCCAGCAGTGAACAGGGGCTCTATCAGCCCCAGCATTTT

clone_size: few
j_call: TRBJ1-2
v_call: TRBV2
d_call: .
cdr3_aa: CASSEVTGGGSSYTF
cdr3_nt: TGTGCCAGCAGTGAGGTCACGGGCGGGGGGAGTAGCTACACCTTC

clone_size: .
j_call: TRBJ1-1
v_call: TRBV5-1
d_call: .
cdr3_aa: CASSLVEPAGGRGAFF
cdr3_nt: TGCGCCAGCAGCTTGGTAGAACCGGCGGGGGGCCGCGGAGCTTTCTTT

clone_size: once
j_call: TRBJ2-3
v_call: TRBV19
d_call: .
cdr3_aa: CASSPSRGSGAARGTDTQYF
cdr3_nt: TGTGCCAGTAGTCCCTCCCGAGGTAGCGGAGCCGCGAGGGGCACAGATACGCAGTATTTT